The entry that follows covers one T cell receptor (beta chain) sequence. Its antigen is unidentified. The data stem from a study of cytomegalovirus exposure and HLA in healthy donors. Study-wide results and caveats: Rarity held for most TCR sequences, but there were some public TCRs that occurred in many donors.

CDR3 size: 13 residues. Per germline, CDR1 MNHEY and CDR2 SVGAGI. Trimming shortened V by 6 bases and J by 11 bases, and 19 bases separated the two germline ends. The PCR ran on 60 Vbeta and 13 Jbeta primers. The assay was immunoSEQ multiplex PCR, and TCRdb's table has in-frame clones only and misses some. The sample lists tens of thousands of clones, around 68% occurring once. The sequence was obtained from a man in his forties or fifties in good health and CMV-seropositive. The V gene is TRBV6-5, the J gene TRBJ1-1, with a possible D match to TRBD1 (6 bases). The sequencing sample was made of PBMCs. CDR3 residues: CASRANRDSRAFF. The CDR3 DNA is TGTGCCAGCAGGGCAAACAGGGATTCCCGGGCTTTCTTT.